The clone carrying this TCR beta chain was counted once. Germline V gene lookup returns CDR1 MNHNS and CDR2 SASEGT. Trimming cost V 5 bases and J 2 bases, with 21 bases left between them. The CDR3 consists of 17 residues. This sample was taken from a study of T-cell reconstitution after alpha-beta-depleted transplantation in children. The authors prepared the TCRbeta library with unique molecular identifiers. MiXCR, applied by TCRdb to the PCR reads, yields one record per CDR3 protein. The sample lists 580,000 or so distinct CDR3 sequences, approximately 22% occurring once. This sequence originates from a boy younger than two who had a stem cell transplant for acute myeloid leukemia, so the T cells may come from the graft donor. The specimen was PBMCs, mostly from graft donor cells, collected 360 days after TCRalphabeta/CD19-depleted stem cell transplant. The chain employs TRBV6-1 and TRBJ1-2; D is perhaps TRBD1 (6 bases). The CDR3 DNA is TGTGCCAGCAGTAGATACACCCCCGGCGGGGGCAACTATGGCTACACCTTC. Its protein is CASSRYTPGGGNYGYTF.